Following are 10 T cell receptor beta chains from one sample sequenced in a study of T-cell reconstitution after alpha-beta-depleted transplantation in children. It was with unique molecular identifiers that the TCRbeta library was prepared. Using its own MiXCR run on the PCR reads, TCRdb lists one record per CDR3 protein. The sample includes about 360,000 distinct CDR3 sequences, about an eighth of them seen just once. The material was PBMCs, obtained from the stem cell graft. These receptors came from a human donor who donated a stem cell graft to a child with Fanconi anemia.

The chain carries TRBV15 and TRBJ1-1, with 8 bases that match TRBD1. CDR1 LNHNV and CDR2 YYDKDF come from the germline V gene (reference sequence). V lost 2 bases and J lost 3; bases outside the gene matches: 5. This CDR3 region has 15 residues. This CDR3 is CATSRPTGAHTEAFF. The CDR3 bases are TGTGCCACCAGCAGACCGACAGGGGCACACACTGAAGCTTTCTTT. Full variable domain (rest looked up from reference TRBV15 and TRBJ1-1): DAMVIQNPRYQVTQFGKPVTLSCSQTLNHNVMYWYQQKSSQAPKLLFHYYDKDFNNEADTPDNFQSRRPNTSFCFLDIRSPGLGDTAMYLCATSRPTGAHTEAFFGQGTRLTVV.

This clonotype was picked up many times. This sequence joins TRBV29-1 and TRBJ2-5, with a tentative D call TRBD2 (6 bases). The V gene lost 4 bases and the J gene lost 4 bases, with 16 bases spanning the gap. This CDR3 comprises 14 residues. Germline V lookup: CDR1 SQVTM, CDR2 ANQGSEA. The DNA for the CDR3 is TGCAGCGTTGTTCATGGAGGGCCGGGAGAGACCCAGTACTTC. Its protein product is CSVVHGGPGETQYF.

The sample holds many counts of this clonotype. The chain has TRBV12-3 or TRBV12-4 and TRBJ1-1; a possible D gene is TRBD1 (6 bases). This CDR3 has 15 residues. V lost 5 bases and J 0 bases, leaving 13 bases between the germline ends. DNA of the CDR3: TGTGCCAGCAGTGCAGGGGTCGCAATGAACACTGAAGCTTTCTTT. This translates into CASSAGVAMNTEAFF.

This clonotype has a count of ten or more. The V gene is TRBV7-6, the J gene TRBJ1-1, with a weak D call TRBD1 (6 bases). CDR1 is SGHVS, CDR2 FNYEAQ, per germline. The CDR3 runs 16 residues. Trimming shortened V by 4 bases and J by 0 bases, and 15 bases separated the two germline ends. CDR3 bases: TGTGCCAGCAGCTCCGGGACACAATACATGAACACTGAAGCTTTCTTT. As protein: CASSSGTQYMNTEAFF.

This clonotype was picked up many times. V is TRBV9 and J is TRBJ1-1; D remains ambiguous. Trimming shortened V by 0 bases and J by 5 bases, and 8 bases separated the two germline ends. The germline gives CDR1 SGDLS, CDR2 YYNGEE. The CDR3 contains 13 residues. CDR3 sequence (DNA): TGTGCCAGCAGCGTAGCCCCCAGTACTGAAGCTTTCTTT. Translated: CASSVAPSTEAFF.

This clonotype was detected a few times. The rearrangement joins TRBV13 to TRBJ2-1, with 9 bases that match TRBD1. Germline loops: CDR1 PRHDT, CDR2 FYEKMQ (reference sequence). With 5 bases clipped from V and 8 bases from J, the junction kept 4 bases outside the gene matches. The CDR3 loop spans 13 amino acids. The CDR3 protein is CASSPRQGDEQFF. The CDR3 bases are TGTGCCAGCAGCCCCAGACAGGGGGATGAGCAGTTCTTC.

In its sample, this clonotype was seen many times. The chain links TRBV5-6 to TRBJ2-6; TRBD1 might be the D (5 bases). Deletions cut 4 bases from V and 2 bases from J, with 7 bases between. The CDR3 contains 14 residues. Germline CDR1 SGHDT, CDR2 YYEEEE. The CDR3 DNA is TGTGCCAGCAGCCCAGGGCCTGGGGCCAACGTCCTGACTTTC. As protein: CASSPGPGANVLTF.

This clonotype was observed at least ten times. V and J are TRBV12-3 or TRBV12-4 and TRBJ1-1; a weak D match, TRBD1 (6 bases). The V gene lost 1 base and the J gene lost 5 bases, with 14 bases spanning the gap. The CDR3 has 15 residues. The CDR3 here is CASSLGGGLRTEAFF. The DNA of the CDR3 is TGTGCCAGCAGTTTAGGGGGGGGGCTGAGAACTGAAGCTTTCTTT.

This clonotype was recorded at least ten times. This chain links TRBV29-1 with TRBJ1-1, with a tentative D call TRBD1 (5 bases). This CDR3 contains 12 residues. Germline V gene lookup returns CDR1 SQVTM and CDR2 ANQGSEA. Trimming stripped 7 bases from V and 4 bases from J, with 13 bases between. CDR3 protein: CSGGGLGTEAFF. The CDR3 DNA reads TGCAGCGGGGGGGGGTTGGGCACTGAAGCTTTCTTT.

This clonotype occurred a few times. The genes are TRBV6-1 and TRBJ1-1, with D unclear. Germline CDR1 reads MNHNS; CDR2 reads SASEGT. Trimming pared 7 bases from V and 8 bases from J, leaving 17 bases between. This CDR3 has 13 amino acids. The CDR3 DNA is TGTGCCAGCACACACCCGACGGAGGGAGAAGCTTTCTTT. Protein: CASTHPTEGEAFF.